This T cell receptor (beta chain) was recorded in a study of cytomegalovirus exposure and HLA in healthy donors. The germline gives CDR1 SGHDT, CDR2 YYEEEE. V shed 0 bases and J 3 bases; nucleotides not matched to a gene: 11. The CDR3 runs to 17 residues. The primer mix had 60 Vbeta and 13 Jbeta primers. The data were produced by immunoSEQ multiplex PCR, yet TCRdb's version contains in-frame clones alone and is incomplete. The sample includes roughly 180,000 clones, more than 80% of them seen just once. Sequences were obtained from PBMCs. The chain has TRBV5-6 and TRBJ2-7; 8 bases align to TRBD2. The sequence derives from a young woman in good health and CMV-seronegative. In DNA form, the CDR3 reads TGTGCCAGCAGCTTGGTGATCCTTAGCGGGATCCACTACGAGCAGTACTTC. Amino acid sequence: CASSLVILSGIHYEQYF.